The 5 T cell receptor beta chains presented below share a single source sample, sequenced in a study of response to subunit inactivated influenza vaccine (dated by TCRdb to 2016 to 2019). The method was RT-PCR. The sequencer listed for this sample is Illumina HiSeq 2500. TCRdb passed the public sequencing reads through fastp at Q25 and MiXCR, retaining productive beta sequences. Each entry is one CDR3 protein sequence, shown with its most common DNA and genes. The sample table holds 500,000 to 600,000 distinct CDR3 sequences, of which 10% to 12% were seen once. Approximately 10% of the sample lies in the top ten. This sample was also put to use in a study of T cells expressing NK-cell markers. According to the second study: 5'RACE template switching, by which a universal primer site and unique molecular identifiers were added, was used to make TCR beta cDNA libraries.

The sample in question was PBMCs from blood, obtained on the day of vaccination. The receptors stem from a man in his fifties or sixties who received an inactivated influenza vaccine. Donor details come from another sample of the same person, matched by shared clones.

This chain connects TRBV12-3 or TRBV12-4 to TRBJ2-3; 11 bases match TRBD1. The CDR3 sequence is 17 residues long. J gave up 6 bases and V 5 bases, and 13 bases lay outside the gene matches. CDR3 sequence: CASSRQSGTGGWDTQYF. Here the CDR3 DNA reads TGTGCCAGCAGTCGCCAGTCCGGGACAGGGGGGTGGGATACGCAGTATTTT.

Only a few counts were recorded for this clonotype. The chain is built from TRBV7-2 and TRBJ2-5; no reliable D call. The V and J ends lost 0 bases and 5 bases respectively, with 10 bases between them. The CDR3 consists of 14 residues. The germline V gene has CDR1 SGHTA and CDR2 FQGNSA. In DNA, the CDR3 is TGTGCCAGCAGCTTAGCGTTCCGGCACGAGACCCAGTACTTC. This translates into CASSLAFRHETQYF.

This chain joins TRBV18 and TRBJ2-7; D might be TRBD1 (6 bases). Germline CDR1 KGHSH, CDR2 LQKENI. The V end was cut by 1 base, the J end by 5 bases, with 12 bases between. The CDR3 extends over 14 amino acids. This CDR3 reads CASSPRQVGDEQYF. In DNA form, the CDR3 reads TGTGCCAGCTCACCACGACAGGTGGGAGACGAGCAGTACTTC.

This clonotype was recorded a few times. Here the CDR3 DNA reads TGTGCCAGCAGTTACGGTCCGCGGGCCTACAATGAGCAGTTCTTC. Translated: CASSYGPRAYNEQFF. This chain uses TRBV6-2 or TRBV6-3 with TRBJ2-1; D perhaps matches TRBD2 (5 bases). The CDR3 covers 15 residues. V lost 2 bases and J lost 2, with 10 bases in between. Per the germline V gene, CDR1 is MNHEY and CDR2 is SVGEGT.

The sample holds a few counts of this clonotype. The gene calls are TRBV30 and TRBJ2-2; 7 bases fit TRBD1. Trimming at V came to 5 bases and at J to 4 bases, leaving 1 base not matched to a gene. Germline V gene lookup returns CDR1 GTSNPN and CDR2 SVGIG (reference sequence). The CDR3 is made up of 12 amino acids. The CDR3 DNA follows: TGTGCCTGGGACAGGGCCACCGGGGAGCTGTTTTTT. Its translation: CAWDRATGELFF.